The rows below give T cell receptor beta chains drawn from one sample of a study of blood T cell repertoires in COVID-19. Sequenced by immunoSEQ multiplex PCR; TCRdb stores in-frame clones only, minus some. This table holds about 170,000 clones, over 80% found once. The specimen sequenced was peripheral blood. Receptor source: a woman between 45 and 60 years old with acute or convalescent COVID-19. The CDR3 runs from the conserved cysteine through the conserved F or W. Each record gives: clone size, V gene, D gene, J gene, CDR3 DNA, CDR3 protein. The D gene is left open where the match is weak. Not all rows give a size; the values are once, few, many and, for expanded clones, a class.

-	TRBV6-5	TRBD2	TRBJ2-7	TGTGCCAGCAGTTCGTTTCCTAGCGGGACCTACGAGCAGTACTTC	CASSSFPSGTYEQYF
-	TRBV19	-	TRBJ2-3	TGTGCCAGTAGGCGGCAAATGTTTGGTTCAGATACGCAGTATTTT	CASRRQMFGSDTQYF
many	TRBV19	TRBD1	TRBJ1-6	TGTGCCAGTAGTCTGAAGACGGGACAGCGTAATTCACCCCTCCACTTT	CASSLKTGQRNSPLHF
once	TRBV7-2	-	TRBJ1-2	TGTGCCAGCCGGCGGGGGGGTAACTATGGCTACACCTTC	CASRRGGNYGYTF
few	TRBV6-1	-	TRBJ2-3	TGTGCCAGCAGTGAATCTGGTAGGGAGACGCAGTATTTT	CASSESGRETQYF
-	TRBV6-5	-	TRBJ1-1	TGTGCCAGCAGTTACACCCCCCAGGGCTACACTGAAGCTTTCTTT	CASSYTPQGYTEAFF
-	TRBV6-5	-	TRBJ1-2	TGTGCCAGCAGTAGGACTGTGGGCAGATCCTATGGCTACACCTTC	CASSRTVGRSYGYTF
-	TRBV2	TRBD1	TRBJ1-3	TGTGCCAGCAGGCCCCCGGGACAGGGGTCCGGAAACACCATATATTTT	CASRPPGQGSGNTIYF
-	TRBV7-6	TRBD1	TRBJ1-6	TGTGCCAGCAGCTCGGGGACAGTCGATGGGGGTTCACCCCTCCACTTT	CASSSGTVDGGSPLHF
once	TRBV6-5	-	TRBJ1-2	TGTGCCAGCAGCCCCGGGACACCCTATGGCTACACCTTC	CASSPGTPYGYTF
-	TRBV4-1	-	TRBJ1-3	TGCGCCAGCAGCCCTTTTATTAGAAGTGGAAACACCATATATTTT	CASSPFIRSGNTIYF
-	TRBV6-5	TRBD1	TRBJ1-4	TGTGCCACACGGGACAGGGGGCAAGTCAGTGAAAAACTGTTTTTT	CATRDRGQVSEKLFF
-	TRBV7-9	-	TRBJ2-5	TGTGCCAGCAGCCCCCTCGACAGAGAGACCCAGTACTTC	CASSPLDRETQYF
-	TRBV30	-	TRBJ1-1	TGTGCCTGGAGTACAGGGAGTCGAACTGAAGCTTTCTTT	CAWSTGSRTEAFF
-	TRBV6-5	TRBD1	TRBJ1-1	TGTGCCAGCAGCCCGACAGGGCCCGAAGCTTTCTTT	CASSPTGPEAFF
-	TRBV4-3	-	TRBJ1-1	TGCGCCAGCAGCCAAGCAGGGCAGGGCACTGAAGCTTTCTTT	CASSQAGQGTEAFF
-	TRBV3-1/TRBV3-2	TRBD1	TRBJ1-1	TGTGCCAGCAGCCAAAACAGGGGGAGCGTTCGGGACACTGAAGCTTTCTTT	CASSQNRGSVRDTEAFF
-	TRBV29-1	TRBD1	TRBJ1-2	TGCAGCGTAGCGGGTTTCGGACAGGATGGCTACACCTTC	CSVAGFGQDGYTF
-	TRBV7-2	-	TRBJ2-3	TGTGCCAGCAGCTCTATCTCCGCTACAGACCCCACAGATACGCAGTATTTT	CASSSISATDPTDTQYF
once	TRBV3-1/TRBV3-2	TRBD1	TRBJ1-2	TGTGCCAGCAGCCACGACAGGGTCGTCTATGGCTACACCTTC	CASSHDRVVYGYTF
-	TRBV19	TRBD2	TRBJ2-7	TGTGCCAGTACCCTTAGCGGGGGGGAAACCTACGAGCAGTACTTC	CASTLSGGETYEQYF
-	TRBV6-6	TRBD1	TRBJ1-3	TGTGCCAGCAGTAGGGACAGCTCTGGAAACACCATATATTTT	CASSRDSSGNTIYF
once	TRBV27	TRBD2	TRBJ2-1	TGTGCCAGCATAGAACTAGCGGGAGGCAATGAGCAGTTCTTC	CASIELAGGNEQFF
-	TRBV7-2	TRBD2	TRBJ2-2	TGTGCCAGCAGCTTAGCCCAGCGGGGGAACACCGGGGAGCTGTTTTTT	CASSLAQRGNTGELFF
-	TRBV11-1	-	TRBJ2-2	TGTGCCAGCAGCAGAGACAGGTGGGCCGGGGAGCTGTTTTTT	CASSRDRWAGELFF
-	TRBV27	TRBD2	TRBJ2-5	TGTGCCAGCAGGGGACTAGCGGTCCAAGAGACCCAGTACTTC	CASRGLAVQETQYF
-	TRBV30	-	TRBJ1-6	TGTGCCTGGAGGGGGGGGTATTCACCCCTCCACTTT	CAWRGGYSPLHF
-	TRBV11-3	TRBD2	TRBJ2-3	TGTGCCAGCAGCTTAGGAACTAGCGGGAGCACAGATACGCAGTATTTT	CASSLGTSGSTDTQYF
once	TRBV2	TRBD2	TRBJ2-7	TGTGCCAGCTCTCGCGGGGGGGCCCCCTACGAGCAGTACTTC	CASSRGGAPYEQYF
-	TRBV7-6	-	TRBJ2-7	TGTGCCAGCAGCTGCCGGAGGTGCGAGCAGTACTTC	CASSCRRCEQYF
-	TRBV9	-	TRBJ1-3	TGTGCCAGCAGCGCCCGGGACTCCAGCTCTGGAAACACCATATATTTT	CASSARDSSSGNTIYF
-	TRBV25-1	-	TRBJ1-2	TGTGCCAGCAGTGGTTCTGTCGATGGCTACACCTTC	CASSGSVDGYTF
-	TRBV6-5	-	TRBJ1-5	TGTGCCAGCAGCCGAGCTACAGGGAACAATCAGCCCCAGCATTTT	CASSRATGNNQPQHF
-	TRBV6-6	TRBD2	TRBJ2-7	TGTGCCAGCAGTCACCGGGGGGTAGCGGCGAGCACGGAACAGTACTTC	CASSHRGVAASTEQYF
-	TRBV4-3	-	TRBJ1-2	TGCGCCAGCAGCCTCTTCTCCCTTCCGGGCCAGGGTGGCTACACCTTC	CASSLFSLPGQGGYTF
-	TRBV5-1	TRBD1	TRBJ2-6	TGCGCCAGCAGCTCAGGCCAGACAGGGGGCGCTGGGGCCAACGTCCTGACTTTC	CASSSGQTGGAGANVLTF
few	TRBV15	TRBD2	TRBJ2-1	TGTGCCACCAGCGGGCTAGCGGGGTTGAACAATGAGCAGTTCTTC	CATSGLAGLNNEQFF
-	TRBV14	-	TRBJ2-4	TGTGCCAGCAGCGCTCCGGGACTCGGGAACATTCAGTACTTC	CASSAPGLGNIQYF
-	TRBV24-1	-	TRBJ2-2	TGTGCCACCAGTGAAGGGGTTGACGGGGAGCTGTTTTTT	CATSEGVDGELFF
-	TRBV9	-	TRBJ2-1	TGTGCCAGCAGCACCGGGACACGCTCCTACAATGAGCAGTTCTTC	CASSTGTRSYNEQFF
-	TRBV5-4	TRBD1	TRBJ1-5	TGTGCCAGCAGCCGCAGACAGGGATCGAATCAGCCCCAGCATTTT	CASSRRQGSNQPQHF